This TCR beta chain was captured by sequencing in a study of T cells in Graves' hyperthyroidism and ophthalmopathy. This clonotype showed up many times. Its antigen is unknown. V was shortened by 4 bases and J by 6 bases, with 17 bases between the two germline ends. Looked up from germline, CDR1 is SGHDT and CDR2 is YYEEEE. The CDR3 spans 14 residues. Each person with ophthalmopathy scored at least 3 on the Clinical Activity Score, reached NOSPECS grade 4 or higher, and had been ill under 3 months. Diagnoses rested on clinical symptoms, serum thyroxine and TRAb, thyroid ultrasound and orbital computed tomography. The PBMCs were taken from around 9 ml of fresh peripheral blood. TCR beta CDR3 regions were amplified from RNA transcripts. The study used the HTBI primer set for a first-round RT-PCR of the TCR CDR3. TCRdb re-derived calls from the multiplex PCR reads in MiXCR, one entry per CDR3 protein. The sample shows about 600,000 distinct CDR3 sequences, approximately 14% of them seen only once.

Findings and limits, study-wide: Most clonotypes expanded in thyroid above 0.001 were likewise present in blood.

The V gene is TRBV5-6, the J gene TRBJ2-7; maybe TRBD1 (6 bases). The clonotype originates from a woman aged 18-29 years with Graves' ophthalmopathy. The sequenced material came from blood. The CDR3 coding sequence is TGTGCCAGCAGCCTCCCGGACAGAGGAGGCGAGCAGTACTTC. The encoded protein is CASSLPDRGGEQYF.